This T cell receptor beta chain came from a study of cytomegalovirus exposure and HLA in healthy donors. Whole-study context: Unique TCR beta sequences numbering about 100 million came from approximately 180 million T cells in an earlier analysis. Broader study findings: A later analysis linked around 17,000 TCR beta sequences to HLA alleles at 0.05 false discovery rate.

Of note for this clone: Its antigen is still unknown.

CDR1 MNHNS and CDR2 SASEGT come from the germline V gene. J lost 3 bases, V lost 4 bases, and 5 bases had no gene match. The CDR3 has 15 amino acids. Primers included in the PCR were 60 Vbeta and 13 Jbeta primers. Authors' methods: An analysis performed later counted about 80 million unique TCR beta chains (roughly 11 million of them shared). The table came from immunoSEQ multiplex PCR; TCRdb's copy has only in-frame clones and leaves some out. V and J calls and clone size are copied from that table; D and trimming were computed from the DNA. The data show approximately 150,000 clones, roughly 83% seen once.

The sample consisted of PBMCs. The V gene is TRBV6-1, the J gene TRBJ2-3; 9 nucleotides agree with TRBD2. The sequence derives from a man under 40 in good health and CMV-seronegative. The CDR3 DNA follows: TGTGCCAGCAGTGGTATAGCGGGAGCGACAGATACGCAGTATTTT. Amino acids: CASSGIAGATDTQYF.